This T cell receptor beta chain was documented in a study of cytomegalovirus exposure and HLA in healthy donors (dated by TCRdb to about 2017). For the wider study: According to an earlier analysis of several hundred of the donors, about 180 million T cells yielded 100 million or so unique TCR beta sequences and 276 Gb of sequence data. About 320 gigabases of sequencing data and tens of millions of unique TCR sequences were included in an early release covering under 650 HLA-typed donors. The genetic ancestry cluster associated with self-reported Caucasian donors included 65% to 90% of the 350 to 500 genotyped donors. The study aimed to test whether signatures of past pathogen exposure could be identified by cataloging public T cell receptors. Using immunosequencing, the study profiled T cell repertoires from fewer than 850 subjects and related those repertoires to cytomegalovirus serostatus. A separate validation cohort of 90 to 150 different subjects was used in addition to the roughly 640-subject first cohort. To predict cytomegalovirus infection status, the study combined high-throughput TCR immunosequencing, statistical association of individual TCRs with disease status, and machine learning. In a later analysis, previously published TCR beta repertoires from 550 to 700 donors were re-analyzed and high-resolution HLA genotyping was added so that TCR occurrence patterns could be studied. In the later analysis, no new phenotypic data were used to find candidate immune exposures; instead, reliance was placed on TCR beta sequences and their occurrence across donors. To decide whether each TCR beta V gene segment behaved as functional or pseudogenic, an earlier analysis of 587 of the donors relied on high-throughput TCR beta sequencing. Donor age, sex, ethnicity and CMV serostatus were compiled together with the repertoire data. A later genetic analysis took genome-wide SNP genotypes for about 55% of the 666 donors and used that subset as a discovery cohort. Every discovery cohort repertoire had been produced on one sequencing platform. HLA typing covered class I and class II loci at four-digit resolution. The number of donors typed differed by locus, with 629-630 for A, B, C, DRB1 and DQB1, roughly 520 for DQA1, about 610 for DPA1, and approximately 470 for DPB1. About five DR-DQ haplotypes were handled as single units for association and clustering, since linkage in the cohort was strong. On average, over 200,000 unique TCR beta nucleotide sequences were sequenced per donor among several hundred genotyped donors of the cohort, with 15% to 20% of those sequences being non-productive.

The library was built by means of the immunoSEQ multiplex PCR assay. For the multiplex PCR, a mixture combining 60 forward primers for TCR Vbeta segments and 13 reverse primers for TCR Jbeta segments was used. A multiplex PCR assay on genomic DNA amplified the CDR3 region of rearranged TCR beta genes. The amplified TCR beta libraries were sequenced on the Illumina HiSeq System as 87-base-pair reads. The study's processing was this. A later analysis tallied about 77 million unique TCR beta chains across the 550 to 850 repertoires, and approximately 12 million of those chains were shared by two or more donors. Raw reads were error-corrected and collapsed into unique sequences by a nearest-neighbor algorithm in which closely related sequences were merged to remove PCR and sequencing errors. To assign V, D and J gene segments, CDR3 sequences were aligned to IMGT reference sequences. For a sequence to be retained, a match of at least six nucleotides to both a V gene segment and a J gene segment was required. Rearrangements were classified as productive when the CDR3 lacked stop codons and remained in frame with V and J, and all other rearrangements were classified as non-productive. Following IMGT convention, CDR3 was defined as the stretch from the second conserved V-encoded cysteine to the conserved J-encoded phenylalanine. The earlier analysis of about 570 of the donors excluded any sequence lacking an unambiguous match to a single V gene segment. In an earlier analysis of some 590 of the donors, a V segment was called functional when productive rearrangements were above 56.7%, and segregating when the standard deviation between donors exceeded 5%. A statistical classification framework was built for diagnosing cytomegalovirus status from the catalog of TCR beta chain sequences. A later analysis assigned V and J genes by comparing TCR nucleotide sequences with IMGT/GENE-DB human TR gene sequences. A later analysis assigned CDR3 sequences and most-parsimonious VDJ recombination scenarios with the TCRdist pipeline. A later analysis defined each TCR beta chain by its CDR3 amino acid sequence plus V-gene family, and excluded reads lacking a unique V-gene family. A later analysis removed nearly 600 highly shared, low-generation-probability nucleotide sequences to deal with suspected cross-contamination and a sequencing artifact. In a later analysis, a clonal expansion index was calculated for each public chain from normalized within-repertoire ranks of inferred template counts. A later analysis computed generation probabilities with a VDJ recombination model fitted to out-of-frame rearrangements, and checked the results against IGoR. In a later analysis, TCR-TCR, TCR-HLA and TCR-CMV co-occurrence was scored with hypergeometric tests, and a repertoire-size bias correction was applied to TCR pairs. In a later analysis, false discovery rates were estimated by permuting HLA or CMV assignments 20 times. In a later analysis, co-occurring TCRs were grouped using DBSCAN, and TCRdist sequence similarity was added for clustering within HLA-allele-positive subsets. Repertoires with fewer than 30,000 or more than 120,000 public chains, plus five repertoires with anomalous nucleotide sharing, were excluded from co-occurrence clustering. TCRdb retrieved this table from immuneACCESS and kept in-frame rearrangements only. Not all clones are present; in checked studies, unresolved V genes account for under half, and no reason is known for the remainder. D and trimming come from the DNA, and the V and J calls and clone size come from that table. The sample contains around 92,000 clones, approximately 80% of them found a single time. Approximately 2% of the sample lies in the top ten.

What the work shows at the level of the full study, not this receptor alone: In a later analysis, TCR association rates were found to vary across HLA loci, with the most associated TCRs seen for DRB1 alleles and the fewest for HLA-C alleles. Roughly uniform sequencing depth across donors was assumed in presence/absence analyses, although this assumption may not hold. An earlier analysis of some 560 of the donors showed that most TCR beta V segments appeared in productive rearrangements either about 90% or about 30% of the time, which broadly matched IMGT annotations. According to a later analysis, parvovirus B19, influenza, CMV and Epstein-Barr virus appeared linked to several top co-occurrence clusters. In vitro tests confirmed that a few of the cytomegalovirus-associated TCR beta chains recognize cytomegalovirus antigens. When HLA alleles, especially DR and DQ, strongly co-occurred, TCR associations were difficult to assign to individual alleles. The study gave a list of roughly 150 TCR beta chains associated with cytomegalovirus. In both the original and validation cohorts, the classifier was reported to diagnose cytomegalovirus status with high specificity and sensitivity. Compared with the 666-donor mean, donors in an Asian-associated ancestry cluster had fewer N-insertions in productive TCRs, according to a later genetic analysis. In this cohort, only TCR beta chains were sequenced, and detectable features were limited by the absence of alpha or paired-chain data. Because HLA typing was unavailable for some donors at each locus, only the typed subset was used in association tests. A further reported finding was that TCR beta sequences accurately predicted the HLA-A and HLA-B alleles for most subjects in the first cohort. The 87-base-pair reads could not distinguish some IMGT-functional V segments, including TRBV6-2 and TRBV6-3, so those segments were excluded. Immune exposure information for the cohort was limited to CMV serostatus. The authors suggested that the approach could potentially be generalized to other disease states and immunological phenotypes. Most CMV-associated TCR beta chains appeared to be HLA-restricted in a later analysis, and the HLA associations seemed to be driven largely by CMV exposure. While some public TCRs were present in many individuals, most TCR sequences turned up only very rarely across donors. A cluster of highly shared sequence variants was judged likely to be a technical artifact of the sequencing pipeline. A later analysis associated about 16,000 TCR beta sequences with specific HLA alleles at a false discovery rate of 0.05. Correlated functional status among segregating V segments might reflect linkage disequilibrium, but an unknown experimental factor could not be ruled out. Because counts were too low, under 20 rarely observed V segments, including chromosome 9 orphons, were left out of the earlier analysis of roughly 600 of the donors. In a later genetic analysis, a missense DCLRE1C variant was associated with V-gene and J-gene trimming of TCR beta chains, and the association was replicated in an independent cohort. A later analysis found that HLA-associated TCR beta chains were more clonally expanded and had lower generation probabilities than equally common non-associated chains.

This clone was counted only a few times. Its antigen is not yet known. Per-nucleotide qualities are absent, and no much larger clonotype sits a single base away. In total, about 650 healthy bone marrow donors made up the cohort. At the time of sampling, all cohort members were nominally healthy, though unrecorded immune exposures were likely present. The donor tested CMV seronegative and was one of the 352 seronegative cohort members. Every donor gave a peripheral blood sample, and the peripheral blood mononuclear cells from that sample were used for TCR beta sequencing. The Qiagen DNeasy Blood Extraction Kit was used to extract genomic DNA from the blood cell samples. The germline V gene encodes CDR1 SGHTA and CDR2 FQGNSA. The CDR3 contains 12 residues, cysteine and phenylalanine counted. Just the 36-base CDR3 DNA is kept, in frame starting at base 1. The junction shows trimming of 4 bases on V and 6 bases on J, and the gene matches do not reach 1 base of it.

Source material: PBMCs. The V and J segments used are TRBV7-2 and TRBJ1-2; the junction holds 8 bases that match TRBD1. This receptor was obtained from a man between 18 and 35 years old in good health and CMV-seronegative. CDR3 loop: CASSSTGDGYTF. In nucleotide form, the sequence is TGTGCCAGCAGCTCGACAGGGGATGGCTACACCTTC. Supplemented by the reference TRBV7-2 and TRBJ1-2 proteins around the CDR3, the complete variable domain is GAGVSQSPSNKVTEKGKDVELRCDPISGHTALYWYRQSLGQGLEFLIYFQGNSAPDKSGLPSDRFSAERTGGSVSTLTIQRTQQEDSAVYLCASSSTGDGYTFGSGTRLTVV.